This T cell receptor beta chain was identified during a study of shared clonotypes between healthy human individuals. Overall study results and limits: Generally, naive subsets (rather than memory subsets) showed larger estimated richness.

CD8 cells classed as naive were CD45RO-negative and positively selected for CCR7, excluding terminally differentiated effector memory CD45RA+ cells. Study donors comprised healthy, HIV-negative adults devoid of recent acute infection or vaccination. Donors were Caucasian adults residing in Nashville, Tennessee, USA. In the sorted-subset replicate PCRs, around 0.2 ug DNA, around 30,000 T cell genomes, was used. Data came from immunoSEQ multiplex PCR; TCRdb stores just in-frame clones and leaves some out. Of approximately 650,000 clones listed, around 95% were seen once; the top ten hold 0.11%. In the case of this clone: Its matching antigen is unknown.

With 1 base removed from V and 2 bases from J, the gap between germline ends came to 16 bases. There are 16 residues in the CDR3. CDR1 is SGHNT, CDR2 YYREEE, per germline (reference sequence). The J gene is TRBJ2-7, the V gene TRBV5-4; maybe TRBD2 (5 bases). The TCR sequence derives from a woman aged 30 to 39 in good health. Source material: naive CD8+ T cells sorted from blood. CDR3 sequence reads: CASSLSGSYSPYEQYF. The CDR3 DNA sequence: TGTGCCAGCAGCTTGTCGGGGTCCTACTCCCCCTACGAGCAGTACTTC. The entire variable domain, with the rest obtained from reference TRBV5-4 and TRBJ2-7, is as follows: ETGVTQSPTHLIKTRGQQVTLRCSSQSGHNTVSWYQQALGQGPQFIFQYYREEENGRGNFPPRFSGLQFPNYSSELNVNALELDDSALYLCASSLSGSYSPYEQYFGPGTRLTVT.